This T cell receptor (beta chain) was profiled in a study of T cells in Graves' hyperthyroidism and ophthalmopathy. RNA transcripts served as the template for amplifying TCR beta CDR3 regions. In the first-round RT-PCR of the TCR CDR3, the HTBI primer set was used. Each CDR3 protein gets one entry after TCRdb re-called the multiplex PCR reads with MiXCR. The sample contains hundreds of thousands of distinct CDR3 sequences, 14% to 15% of which appear only once. The sample holds a few counts of this clonotype. Absent ophthalmopathy progression within 18 months defined stable Graves' hyperthyroidism. PBMCs came from 10 ml fresh peripheral blood. The TCR sequence derives from a woman in her twenties or thirties with Graves' hyperthyroidism. Sequencing was performed on blood.

The CDR3 sequence: CASSYVGSNEKLFF. CDR3 coding DNA: TGTGCCAGCAGTTACGTAGGGAGTAATGAAAAACTGTTTTTT. The V and J genes are TRBV6-5 and TRBJ1-4, with D unclear. Germline loops: CDR1 MNHEY, CDR2 SVGAGI. V lost 2 bases and J lost 4, with 8 bases in between. This CDR3 region has 14 residues.